Reported below is one T cell receptor beta chain. Its antigen is unknown. An Oncomine TCR Beta short-read assay was used to sequence the DNA from cultured CD4+ T cells. Cultured CD4+ T cells yielded the extracted genomic DNA. TCRdb re-called the PCR reads through MiXCR, storing one row per CDR3 protein. Here the sample spans about 8,100 distinct CDR3 sequences, 30% to 40% being singletons. Indicated treatment: roughly 10-day PBMC culture with coronavirus spike peptide pools or control peptides (ViraFEST assay). Pre-COVID-19 pandemic sampling (2011-2018) yielded the unexposed donor's CD4+ T cells. Germline CDR1 SGHTA, CDR2 FQGNSA. This CDR3 contains 16 residues. Trimming removed 7 bases at V and 2 bases at J, with 20 bases between. The sample is drawn from a study of vaccination and CD4 T cells after COVID-19. In the study overall: Post-COVID draws came a median about 91 days after diagnosis (range 35 to 161). Cells were stimulated with overlapping spike peptides from SARS-CoV-2, HCoV-NL63, HCoV-OC43 and HCoV-229E.

This TCR was sampled from a human donor in good health. Sequenced sample: CD4+ T cells from blood, cultured in vitro. This sequence joins TRBV7-2 and TRBJ1-2; tentative D call: TRBD1 (6 bases). CDR3 sequence (DNA): TGTGCCAGCATCAAAGAGGGGGGCAGGGAAAACTATGGCTACACCTTC. This sequence encodes CASIKEGGRENYGYTF.